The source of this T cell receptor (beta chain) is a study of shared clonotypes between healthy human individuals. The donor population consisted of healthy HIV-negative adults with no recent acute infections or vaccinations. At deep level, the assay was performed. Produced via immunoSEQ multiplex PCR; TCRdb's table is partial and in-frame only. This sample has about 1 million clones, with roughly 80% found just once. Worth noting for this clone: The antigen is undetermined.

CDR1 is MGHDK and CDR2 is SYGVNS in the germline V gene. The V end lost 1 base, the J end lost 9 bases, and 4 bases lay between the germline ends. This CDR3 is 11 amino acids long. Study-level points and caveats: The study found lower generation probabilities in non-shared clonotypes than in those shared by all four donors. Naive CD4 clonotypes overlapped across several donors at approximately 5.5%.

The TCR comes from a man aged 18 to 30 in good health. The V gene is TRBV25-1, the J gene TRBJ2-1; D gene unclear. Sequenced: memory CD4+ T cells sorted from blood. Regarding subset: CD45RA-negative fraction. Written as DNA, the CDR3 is TGTGCCAGCAGTGAATTCACTGAGCAGTTCTTC. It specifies CASSEFTEQFF.